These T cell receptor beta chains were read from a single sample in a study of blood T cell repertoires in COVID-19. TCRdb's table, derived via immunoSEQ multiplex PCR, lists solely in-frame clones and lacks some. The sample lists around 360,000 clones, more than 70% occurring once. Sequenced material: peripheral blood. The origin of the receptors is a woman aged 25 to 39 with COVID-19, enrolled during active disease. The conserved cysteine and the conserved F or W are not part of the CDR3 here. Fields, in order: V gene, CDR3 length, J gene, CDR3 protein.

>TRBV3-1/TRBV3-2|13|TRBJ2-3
ASSRGQGTSDTQY
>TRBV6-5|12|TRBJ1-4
ASTPGGGDEKLF
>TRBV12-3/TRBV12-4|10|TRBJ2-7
ASSYSWAEQY
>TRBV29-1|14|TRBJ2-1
SATGLAGTSYNEQF
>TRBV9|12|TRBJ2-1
ASSIRDRIAEQF
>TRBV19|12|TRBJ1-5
ASSNRQANQPQH
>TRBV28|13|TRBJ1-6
ASSFGTAHNSPLH
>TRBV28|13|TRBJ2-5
ASSHRLAGDKTQY
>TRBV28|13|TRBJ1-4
ASSTSQAGGEKLF
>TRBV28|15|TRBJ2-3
ASSLLAQGPGTDTQY
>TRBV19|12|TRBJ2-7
ASTPGTGSYEQY
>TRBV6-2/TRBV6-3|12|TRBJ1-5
ASSHPGSNQPQH
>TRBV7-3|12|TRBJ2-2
ASSSTRNTGELF
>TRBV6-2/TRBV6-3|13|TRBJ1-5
ASSYSSRLNQPQH
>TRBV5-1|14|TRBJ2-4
ASSLEGAGGKNIQY
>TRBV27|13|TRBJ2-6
ASRGLSSGANVLT
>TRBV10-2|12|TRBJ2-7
ASSEEAGPYEQY
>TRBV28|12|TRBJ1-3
ASSLQGPGNTIY
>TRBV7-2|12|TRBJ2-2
ASSLARGIGELF
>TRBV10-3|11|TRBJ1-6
AIRDIHNSPLH
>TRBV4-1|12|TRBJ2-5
ASSQEEGWETQY
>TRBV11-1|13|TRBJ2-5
ASSLEGPRGKTQY
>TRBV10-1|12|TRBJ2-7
ASSPWTGSYEQY
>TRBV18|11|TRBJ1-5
ASSSYRDQPQH
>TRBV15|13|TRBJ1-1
ATSRDRARGAEAF
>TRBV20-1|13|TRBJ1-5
SASFAADSNQPQH
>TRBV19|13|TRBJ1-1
ASSAPGQWGTEAF
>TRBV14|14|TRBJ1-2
ASSQDVTGRHYGYT
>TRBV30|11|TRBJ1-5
AWSVQGYQPQH
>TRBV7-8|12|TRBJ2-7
ASSLGGQLYEQY
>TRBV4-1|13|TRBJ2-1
ASSATSGRYNEQF
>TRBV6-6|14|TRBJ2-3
ASSPRDSFFGDTQY
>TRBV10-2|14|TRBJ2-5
ASSESRREGHETQY
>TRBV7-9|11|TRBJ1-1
ASSVTVITEAF
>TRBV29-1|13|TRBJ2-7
SVEGRAGGIYEQY
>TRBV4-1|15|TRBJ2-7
ASSQGPTGQGFYEQY
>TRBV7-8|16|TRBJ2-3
ASSPEGREQLLTDTQY
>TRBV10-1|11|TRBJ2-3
ASSEYNTDTQY
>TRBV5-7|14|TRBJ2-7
ASSPHRDRVEYEQY
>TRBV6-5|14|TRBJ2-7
ASSSPGGGLTYEQY
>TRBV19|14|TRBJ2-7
ASSIASRSGSYEQY
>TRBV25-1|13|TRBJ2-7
ASTTSRGGTYEQY
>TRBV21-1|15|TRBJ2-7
ASSKVGRDRALYEQY
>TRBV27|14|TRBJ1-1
ASSFQRTWRHTEAF
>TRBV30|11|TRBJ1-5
ACSDRGNQPQH
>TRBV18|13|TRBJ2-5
ASSPKSGGGATQY
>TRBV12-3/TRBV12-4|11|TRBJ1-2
ASSLKADYGYT
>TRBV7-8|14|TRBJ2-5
ASSFPGLAGVETQY
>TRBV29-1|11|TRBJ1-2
SVSTGGNDGYT
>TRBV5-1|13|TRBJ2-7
ASSFLQGSSYEQY